A single T cell receptor (beta chain) is shown here with its context. Here immunoSEQ multiplex PCR was the method, and the copy in TCRdb shows in-frame clones only, minus some. The repertoire includes 200,000 to 250,000 clones, 70% to 85% of them detected once, and under 3.5% sits in the top ten. The V end was cut by 5 bases, the J end by 7 bases, with 11 bases between. CDR3 length equals 13 residues. The V gene's germline CDR1 is SEHNR and CDR2 FQNEAQ (reference sequence). The source of the sample is a study of blood T cell repertoires in COVID-19. The TCR sequence derives from a woman aged 60-75 years who had recovered from COVID-19. The specimen sequenced was PBMCs or T cells enriched from blood (not recorded which). The gene calls are TRBV7-9 and TRBJ1-4, with D hard to call. CDR3 loop: CASSGLEVEKLFF. CDR3 coding DNA: TGTGCCAGCAGCGGTTTGGAGGTTGAAAAACTGTTTTTT.